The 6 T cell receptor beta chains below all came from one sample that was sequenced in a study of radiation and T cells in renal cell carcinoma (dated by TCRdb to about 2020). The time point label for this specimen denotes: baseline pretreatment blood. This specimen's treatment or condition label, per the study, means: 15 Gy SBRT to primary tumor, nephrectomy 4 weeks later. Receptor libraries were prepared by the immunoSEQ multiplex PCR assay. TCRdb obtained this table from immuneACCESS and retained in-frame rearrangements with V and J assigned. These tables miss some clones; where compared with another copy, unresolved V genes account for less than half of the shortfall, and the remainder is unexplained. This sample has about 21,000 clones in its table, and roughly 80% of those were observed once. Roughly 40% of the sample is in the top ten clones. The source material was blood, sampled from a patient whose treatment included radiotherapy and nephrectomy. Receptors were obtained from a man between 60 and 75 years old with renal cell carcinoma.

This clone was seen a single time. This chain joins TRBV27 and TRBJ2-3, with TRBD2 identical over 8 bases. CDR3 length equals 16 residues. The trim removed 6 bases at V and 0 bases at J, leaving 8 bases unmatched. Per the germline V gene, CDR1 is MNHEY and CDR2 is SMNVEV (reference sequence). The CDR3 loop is CASSPIAGSSTDTQYF. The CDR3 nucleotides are TGTGCCAGCAGCCCGATAGCGGGAAGCAGCACAGATACGCAGTATTTT.

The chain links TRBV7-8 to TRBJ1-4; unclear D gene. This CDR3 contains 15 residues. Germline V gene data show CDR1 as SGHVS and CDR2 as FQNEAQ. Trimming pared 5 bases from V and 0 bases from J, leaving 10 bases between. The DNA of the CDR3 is TGTGCCAGCAGCCGTACGGAGACAACTAATGAAAAACTGTTTTTT. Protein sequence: CASSRTETTNEKLFF.

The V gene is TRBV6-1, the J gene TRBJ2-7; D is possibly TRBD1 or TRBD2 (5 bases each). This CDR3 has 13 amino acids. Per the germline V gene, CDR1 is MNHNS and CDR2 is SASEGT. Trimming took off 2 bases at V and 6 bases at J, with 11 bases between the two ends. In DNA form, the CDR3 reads TGTGCCAGCAGTGAAAGGGGCCGGGGCGAGCAGTACTTC. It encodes CASSERGRGEQYF.

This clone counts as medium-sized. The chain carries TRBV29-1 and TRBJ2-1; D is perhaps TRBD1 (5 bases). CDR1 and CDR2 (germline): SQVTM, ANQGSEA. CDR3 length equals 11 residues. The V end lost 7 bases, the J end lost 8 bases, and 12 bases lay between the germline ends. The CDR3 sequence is CSALGVHEQFF. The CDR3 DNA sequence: TGCAGCGCCTTAGGGGTCCATGAGCAGTTCTTC.

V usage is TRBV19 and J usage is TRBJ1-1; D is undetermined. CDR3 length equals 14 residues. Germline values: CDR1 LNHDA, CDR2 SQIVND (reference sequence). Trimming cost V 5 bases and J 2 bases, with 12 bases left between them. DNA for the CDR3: TGTGCCAGTAGTCCGGCGGCGGGTAACACTGAAGCTTTCTTT. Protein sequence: CASSPAAGNTEAFF. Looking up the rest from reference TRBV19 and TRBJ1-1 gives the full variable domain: DGGITQSPKYLFRKEGQNVTLSCEQNLNHDAMYWYRQDPGQGLRLIYYSQIVNDFQKGDIAEGYSVSREKKESFPLTVTSAQKNPTAFYLCASSPAAGNTEAFFGQGTRLTVV.

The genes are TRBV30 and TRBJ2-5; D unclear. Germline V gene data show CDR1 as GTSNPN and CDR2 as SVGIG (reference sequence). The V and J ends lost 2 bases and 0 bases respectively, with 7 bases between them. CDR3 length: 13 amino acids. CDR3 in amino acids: CAWSREYQETQYF. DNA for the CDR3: TGTGCCTGGAGTCGTGAGTACCAAGAGACCCAGTACTTC.